Listed here are 22 T cell receptor beta chains from one sample, sequenced in a study of response to subunit inactivated influenza vaccine. TCRdb re-called the RT-PCR reads with MiXCR, one entry per CDR3 protein. The sample shows approximately 680,000 distinct CDR3 sequences, 15% to 18% of them seen only once. This specimen was PBMCs from blood, taken 11 to 12 days after vaccination. All receptors derive from a man in his forties or fifties who received an inactivated influenza vaccine.

In its sample, this clonotype was seen once. Here the CDR3 reads CASSVGVRGNEKLFF. The CDR3, as DNA: TGTGCCAGCAGCGTAGGCGTCAGGGGAAATGAAAAACTGTTTTTT. The chain uses TRBV9 and TRBJ1-4; TRBD1 is a possible D gene (6 bases). V lost 0 bases, J lost 5 bases, and 11 bases lay in between. This CDR3 has 15 amino acids. Germline lookup yields CDR1 SGDLS and CDR2 YYNGEE.

The chain uses TRBV28 and TRBJ2-7, with TRBD1 matching over 10 bases. J was trimmed by 4 bases and V by 11 bases; bases with no gene match: 5. This CDR3 region has 12 residues. Looked up from germline, CDR1 is MDHEN and CDR2 is SYDVKM. CDR3 sequence: CASGTGEYEQYF. In DNA, the CDR3 is TGTGCCTCCGGGACAGGGGAATACGAGCAGTACTTC. Complete variable domain (other parts from reference TRBV28 and TRBJ2-7): DVKVTQSSRYLVKRTGEKVFLECVQDMDHENMFWYRQDPGLGLRLIYFSYDVKMKEKGDIPEGYSVSREKKERFSLILESASTNQTSMYLCASGTGEYEQYFGPGTRLTVT.

This clonotype was seen repeatedly, ten times or more. V is TRBV20-1 and J is TRBJ2-7; D may correspond to TRBD1 or TRBD2 (5 bases each). The germline V gene encodes CDR1 DFQATT and CDR2 SNEGSKA (reference sequence). CDR3 size: 13 residues. Deletions cut 7 bases from V and 0 bases from J, with 13 bases between. The DNA for the CDR3 is TGCAGTGTTCCGGGGCGGAACTCCTACGAGCAGTACTTC. Protein: CSVPGRNSYEQYF.

The chain is built from TRBV3-1 and TRBJ2-2; the D is unclear. The germline V gene has CDR1 LGHDT and CDR2 YNNKEL (reference sequence). V lost 1 base and J lost 2, with 17 bases in between. This CDR3 spans 18 amino acids. CDR3 region: CASSQVDKRPVNTGELFF. DNA of the CDR3: TGTGCCAGCAGCCAAGTCGATAAACGACCCGTAAACACCGGGGAGCTGTTTTTT.

This chain connects TRBV5-1 to TRBJ2-2; 8 bases align to TRBD1. CDR3 size: 15 residues. The trim removed 2 bases at V and 7 bases at J, leaving 7 bases unmatched. Per the germline V gene, CDR1 is SGHRS and CDR2 is YFSETQ. The CDR3 protein is CASSFETGAVGELFF. The CDR3 bases are TGCGCCAGCAGCTTCGAGACAGGGGCGGTCGGGGAGCTGTTTTTT.

This clonotype was picked up a small number of times. The chain uses TRBV11-2 and TRBJ2-3, with D unresolved. V lost 2 bases, J lost 0 bases, and 9 bases lay in between. The CDR3 spans 15 residues. CDR1 and CDR2 from the germline V gene are SGHAT and FQNNGV. This chain's CDR3 is CASSLLFPSTDTQYF. DNA for the CDR3: TGTGCCAGCAGCTTACTGTTCCCTAGCACAGATACGCAGTATTTT. The variable domain in full, with the rest retrieved from reference TRBV11-2 and TRBJ2-3, is EAGVAQSPRYKIIEKRQSVAFWCNPISGHATLYWYQQILGQGPKLLIQFQNNGVVDDSQLPKDRFSAERLKGVDSTLKIQPAKLEDSAVYLCASSLLFPSTDTQYFGPGTRLTVL.

The V call is TRBV4-3, the J call TRBJ2-2, with D perhaps TRBD2 (5 bases). The CDR3 spans 15 residues. V was trimmed by 4 bases and J by 4 bases, leaving 13 bases between them. Germline V gene lookup returns CDR1 LGHNA and CDR2 YSLEER. CDR3 loop: CASSRTASITGELFF. Written as DNA, the CDR3 is TGCGCCAGCAGCCGGACTGCATCAATCACCGGGGAGCTGTTTTTT.

A few counts support this clonotype. The chain combines TRBV28 with TRBJ1-5, with D unclear. The CDR3 loop spans 17 amino acids. The germline V gene encodes CDR1 MDHEN and CDR2 SYDVKM. The V end lost 6 bases, the J end lost 2 bases, and 20 bases lay between the germline ends. CDR3 amino acids: CASSYAWTIFGNQPQHF. As DNA, the CDR3 is TGTGCCAGCAGCTATGCCTGGACGATTTTCGGCAATCAGCCCCAGCATTTT.

There are a few counts of this clonotype. The chain links TRBV4-1 to TRBJ2-7; 10 nucleotides align to TRBD2. This CDR3 region has 15 residues. V lost 2 bases to trimming and J lost 2 bases; unmatched junction nucleotides: 3. Per the germline V gene, CDR1 is MGHRA and CDR2 is YSYEKL. The CDR3, as DNA: TGCGCCAGCAGCCAACGGACTAGCGGTCCCTACGAGCAGTACTTC. It yields the protein CASSQRTSGPYEQYF.

This clonotype was detected a few times. The chain has TRBV6-1 and TRBJ2-7, with a possible D match to TRBD2 (5 bases). Germline CDR1 is MNHNS and CDR2 is SASEGT. Between the trimmed V and J ends, which lost 9 bases and 2 bases, there was a span of 14 bases. This CDR3 comprises 13 residues. CDR3 protein: CASEGAPTYEQYF. The CDR3 DNA sequence: TGTGCCAGTGAGGGTGCCCCTACCTACGAGCAGTACTTC.

J is TRBJ2-5 and V is TRBV5-1; D remains unclear. The V gene lost 1 base and the J gene lost 0 bases, with 10 bases spanning the gap. Germline CDR1 reads SGHRS; CDR2 reads YFSETQ. The CDR3 has 15 amino acids. CDR3 in DNA: TGCGCCAGCAGCTTGCTGTTGGAGTACCAAGAGACCCAGTACTTC. This codes for CASSLLLEYQETQYF.

This clonotype showed up just a few times. The J gene is TRBJ2-1, the V gene TRBV5-1; 14 bases map to TRBD2. CDR3 length equals 16 residues. The junction had 5 bases not matched to a gene; V was cut back by 2 bases and J by 7 bases. In germline, CDR1 is SGHRS, CDR2 YFSETQ. The CDR3 sequence: CASSLVGTSGGNEQFF. The CDR3 region has the DNA TGCGCCAGCAGCTTAGTTGGGACTAGCGGGGGAAATGAGCAGTTCTTC.

This clonotype was recorded at least ten times. This rearrangement joins TRBV5-1 to TRBJ2-1; the match to TRBD1 covers 7 bases. This CDR3 is 12 amino acids long. In germline, CDR1 is SGHRS, CDR2 YFSETQ. Losses at the gene ends were 9 bases for V and 4 bases for J; bases not matched to a gene: 4. The CDR3 DNA is TGCGCCACCGGGACAGCTTACAATGAGCAGTTCTTC. Its protein is CATGTAYNEQFF.

A few counts support this clonotype. The V gene is TRBV20-1, the J gene TRBJ1-5; TRBD1 might be the D (5 bases). Germline values: CDR1 DFQATT, CDR2 SNEGSKA (reference sequence). Trimming pared 0 bases from V and 0 bases from J, leaving 12 bases between. The CDR3 runs to 16 residues. In nucleotides, the CDR3 is TGCAGTGCTAGAGATGGGGGAGCTAATAGCAATCAGCCCCAGCATTTT. This encodes CSARDGGANSNQPQHF.

Ten or more counts support this clonotype. CDR3 amino acids: CASRQLRAARDTQYF. Here the CDR3 DNA reads TGTGCCAGCAGACAGCTCCGGGCCGCTCGAGATACGCAGTATTTT. This sequence joins TRBV6-1 and TRBJ2-3; the D is unclear. Trimming took 6 bases from V and 5 from J, leaving 18 bases between them. The germline V gene encodes CDR1 MNHNS and CDR2 SASEGT. This CDR3 spans 15 amino acids.

This clonotype was found a few times. This chain uses TRBV18 with TRBJ2-2; the D is unclear. The CDR3 is 15 amino acids. Per germline, CDR1 KGHSH and CDR2 LQKENI. V was clipped by 1 base and J by 1 base, with 7 bases between them. The chain's CDR3 is CASSPQWVNTGELFF. The CDR3 bases are TGTGCCAGCTCACCACAGTGGGTGAACACCGGGGAGCTGTTTTTT.

The chain recombines TRBV16 with TRBJ1-1; tentative D call: TRBD1 (5 bases). V was clipped by 3 bases and J by 4 bases, with 12 bases between them. CDR3 length: 14 residues. In germline, CDR1 is KGHSY, CDR2 FQNENV. Here the CDR3 DNA reads TGTGCCAGCAGCCAGCTTCAGGGATTCACTGAAGCTTTCTTT. This gives the protein CASSQLQGFTEAFF.

This clonotype has a handful of counts. The chain links TRBV5-1 to TRBJ1-2; D remains unclear. V shed 0 bases and J shed 13 bases, with 13 bases lying between them. This CDR3 spans 12 amino acids. Germline V gene data show CDR1 as SGHRS and CDR2 as YFSETQ. The CDR3 reads CASSLAVGDCTF. CDR3 nucleotide sequence: TGCGCCAGCAGCTTGGCCGTGGGCGACTGCACCTTC.

This clonotype was seen only a few times. The V gene is TRBV29-1, the J gene TRBJ2-2, with D uncertain. The length of the CDR3 is 12 residues. Germline-derived CDR1 and CDR2 are SQVTM and ANQGSEA. The V and J ends lost 7 bases and 4 bases respectively, with 10 bases between them. The DNA for the CDR3 is TGCAGCGGGATTTTGGGCACCGGGGAGCTGTTTTTT. This codes for CSGILGTGELFF.

The chain recombines TRBV7-6 with TRBJ2-5; no clear D gene. Germline CDR1 and CDR2: SGHVS and FNYEAQ. V lost 4 bases to trimming and J lost 1 base, with 13 bases between them. The length of the CDR3 is 15 residues. The CDR3 coding sequence is TGTGCCAGCAGCTACGAAATATCTAGCCAAGAGACCCAGTACTTC. Its protein product is CASSYEISSQETQYF.

The chain links TRBV28 to TRBJ1-1; the match to TRBD1 covers 10 bases. The CDR3 is made up of 14 amino acids. The trim removed 3 bases at V and 4 bases at J, leaving 2 bases unmatched. Germline V gene sequence: CDR1 MDHEN, CDR2 SYDVKM. The CDR3 is CASSFRQGATEAFF. The DNA of the CDR3 is TGTGCCAGCAGTTTTCGACAGGGGGCCACTGAAGCTTTCTTT.

This clonotype showed up just a few times. The J gene is TRBJ1-6, the V gene TRBV7-2; D may be TRBD1 (6 bases). Trimming removed 4 bases from V and 9 bases from J, with 16 bases in between. Germline loops: CDR1 SGHTA, CDR2 FQGNSA. CDR3 size: 15 residues. CDR3 sequence reads: CASSSSGVGGSPLHF. CDR3 DNA: TGTGCCAGCAGCTCCTCGGGTGTAGGGGGTTCACCCCTCCACTTT. Together with reference TRBV7-2 and TRBJ1-6, the CDR3 gives the full variable domain: GAGVSQSPSNKVTEKGKDVELRCDPISGHTALYWYRQSLGQGLEFLIYFQGNSAPDKSGLPSDRFSAERTGGSVSTLTIQRTQQEDSAVYLCASSSSGVGGSPLHFGNGTRLTVT.